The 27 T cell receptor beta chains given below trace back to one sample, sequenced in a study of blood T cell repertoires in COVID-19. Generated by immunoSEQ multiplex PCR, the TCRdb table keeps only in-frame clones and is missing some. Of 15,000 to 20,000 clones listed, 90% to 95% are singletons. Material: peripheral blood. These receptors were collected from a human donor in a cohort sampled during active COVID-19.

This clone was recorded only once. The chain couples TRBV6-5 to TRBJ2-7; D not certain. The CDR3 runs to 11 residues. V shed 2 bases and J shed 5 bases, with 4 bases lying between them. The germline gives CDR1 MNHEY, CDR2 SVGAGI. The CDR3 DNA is TGTGCCAGCAGTTACGAGCACGAGCAGTACTTC. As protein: CASSYEHEQYF.

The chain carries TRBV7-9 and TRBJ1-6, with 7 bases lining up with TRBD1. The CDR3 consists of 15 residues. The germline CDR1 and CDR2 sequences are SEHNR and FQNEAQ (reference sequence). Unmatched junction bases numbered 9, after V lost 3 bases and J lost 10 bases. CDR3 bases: TGTGCCAGCAGCTTGACAGGGTTTGGAGGATCACCCCTCCACTTT. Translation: CASSLTGFGGSPLHF.

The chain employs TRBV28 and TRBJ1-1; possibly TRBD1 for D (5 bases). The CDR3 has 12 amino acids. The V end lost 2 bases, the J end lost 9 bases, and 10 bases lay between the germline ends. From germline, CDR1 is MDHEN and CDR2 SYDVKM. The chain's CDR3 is CASSLDRVKAFF. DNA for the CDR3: TGTGCCAGCAGTTTAGACAGAGTGAAAGCTTTCTTT.

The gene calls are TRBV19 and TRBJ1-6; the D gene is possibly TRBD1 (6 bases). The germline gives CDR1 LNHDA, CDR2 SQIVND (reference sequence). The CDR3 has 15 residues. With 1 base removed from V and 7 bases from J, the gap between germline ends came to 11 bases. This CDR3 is CASSIAGGANSPLHF. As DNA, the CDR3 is TGTGCCAGTAGTATAGCCGGGGGGGCGAATTCACCCCTCCACTTT.

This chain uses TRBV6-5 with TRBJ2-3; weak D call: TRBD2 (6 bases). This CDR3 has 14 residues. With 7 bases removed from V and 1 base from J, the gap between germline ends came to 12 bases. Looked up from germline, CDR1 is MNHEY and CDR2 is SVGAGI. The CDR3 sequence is CASTRDQGTDTQYF. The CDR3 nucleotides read TGTGCCAGCACGCGGGATCAGGGCACAGATACGCAGTATTTT.

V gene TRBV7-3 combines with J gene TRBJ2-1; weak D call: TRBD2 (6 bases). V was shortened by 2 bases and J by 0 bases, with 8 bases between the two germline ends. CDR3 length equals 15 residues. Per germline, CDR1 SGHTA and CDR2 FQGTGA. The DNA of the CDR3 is TGTGCCAGCAGCTTAGCGGGGAGCTCCTACAATGAGCAGTTCTTC. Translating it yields CASSLAGSSYNEQFF.

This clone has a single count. The CDR3 reads CASSSSGNYEQYF. The CDR3 region has the DNA TGCGCCAGCAGCTCGTCCGGGAACTACGAGCAGTACTTC. The V and J genes are TRBV5-1 and TRBJ2-7, with D tentatively TRBD2 (5 bases). The germline gives CDR1 SGHRS, CDR2 YFSETQ. The CDR3 sequence is 13 residues long. With 3 bases removed from V and 3 bases from J, the gap between germline ends came to 10 bases.

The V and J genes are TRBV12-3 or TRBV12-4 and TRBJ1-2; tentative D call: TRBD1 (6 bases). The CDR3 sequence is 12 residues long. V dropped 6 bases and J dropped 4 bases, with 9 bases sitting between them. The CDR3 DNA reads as TGTGCCAGCAGGGGGGCGAGCTATGGCTACACCTTC. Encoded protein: CASRGASYGYTF.

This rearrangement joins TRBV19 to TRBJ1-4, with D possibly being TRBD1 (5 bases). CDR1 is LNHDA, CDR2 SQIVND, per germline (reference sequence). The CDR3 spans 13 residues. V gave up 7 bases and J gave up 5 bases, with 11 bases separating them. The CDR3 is CASMGRGNEKLFF. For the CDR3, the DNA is TGTGCCAGTATGGGGCGGGGAAATGAAAAACTGTTTTTT. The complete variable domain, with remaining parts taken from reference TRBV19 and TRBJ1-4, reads DGGITQSPKYLFRKEGQNVTLSCEQNLNHDAMYWYRQDPGQGLRLIYYSQIVNDFQKGDIAEGYSVSREKKESFPLTVTSAQKNPTAFYLCASMGRGNEKLFFGSGTQLSVL.

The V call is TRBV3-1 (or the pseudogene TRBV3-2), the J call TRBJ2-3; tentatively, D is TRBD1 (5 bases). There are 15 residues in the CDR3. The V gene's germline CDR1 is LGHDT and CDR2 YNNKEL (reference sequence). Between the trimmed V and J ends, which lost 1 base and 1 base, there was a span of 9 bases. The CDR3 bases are TGTGCCAGCAGCCAAGCGGGCAGGGGCACAGATACGCAGTATTTT. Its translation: CASSQAGRGTDTQYF.

The CDR3 sequence is CASSDSITEAFF. CDR3 DNA: TGTGCCAGCAGTGATTCTATCACTGAAGCTTTCTTT. This chain uses TRBV6-1 with TRBJ1-1; D gene uncertain. V lost 3 bases and J lost 4, with 6 bases in between. This CDR3 is built from 12 residues. The V gene's germline CDR1 is MNHNS and CDR2 SASEGT.

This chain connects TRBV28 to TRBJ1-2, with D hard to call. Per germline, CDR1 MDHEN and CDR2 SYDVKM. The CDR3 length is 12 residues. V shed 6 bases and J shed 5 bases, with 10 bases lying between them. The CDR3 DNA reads TGTGCCAGCAGCGGACTGGGATATGGCTACACCTTC. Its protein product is CASSGLGYGYTF.

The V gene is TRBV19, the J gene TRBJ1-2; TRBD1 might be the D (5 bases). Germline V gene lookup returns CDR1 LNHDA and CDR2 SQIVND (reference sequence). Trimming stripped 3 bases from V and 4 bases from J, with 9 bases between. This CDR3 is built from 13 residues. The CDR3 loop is CASSIGDFYGYTF. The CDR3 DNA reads TGTGCCAGTAGTATTGGGGACTTCTATGGCTACACCTTC.

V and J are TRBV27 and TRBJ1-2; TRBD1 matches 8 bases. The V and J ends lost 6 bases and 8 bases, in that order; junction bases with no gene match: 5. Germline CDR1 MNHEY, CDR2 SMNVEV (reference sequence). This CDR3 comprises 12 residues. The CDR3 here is CASSPGGVGYTF. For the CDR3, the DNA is TGTGCCAGCAGCCCAGGGGGCGTAGGCTACACCTTC.

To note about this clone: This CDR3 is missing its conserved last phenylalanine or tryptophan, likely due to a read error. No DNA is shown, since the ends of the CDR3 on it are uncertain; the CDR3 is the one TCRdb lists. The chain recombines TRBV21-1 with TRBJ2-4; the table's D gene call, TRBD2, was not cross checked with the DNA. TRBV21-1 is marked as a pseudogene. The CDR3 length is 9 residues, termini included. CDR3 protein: CASSSVLGS.

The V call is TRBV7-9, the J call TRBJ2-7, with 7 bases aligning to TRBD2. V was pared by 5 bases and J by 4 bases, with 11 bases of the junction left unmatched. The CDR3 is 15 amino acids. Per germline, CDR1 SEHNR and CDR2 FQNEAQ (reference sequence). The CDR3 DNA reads TGTGCCAGCAGCCGGTACCGGGACTACTCATACGAGCAGTACTTC. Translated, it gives CASSRYRDYSYEQYF.

As DNA, the CDR3 is TGTGCCAGCAGCTCCTCGGGACTAGTAGTCATCCAAGAGACCCAGTACTTC. Translated: CASSSSGLVVIQETQYF. The chain is built from TRBV7-9 and TRBJ2-5; 8 nucleotides align to TRBD2. Germline V CDR1 and CDR2: SEHNR, FQNEAQ (reference sequence). V gave up 4 bases and J gave up 1 base; unmatched junction bases: 11. There are 17 residues in the CDR3.

The DNA for the CDR3 is TGTGCCAGCAGCTTAGGAATCGGTTACGGCTATGGCTACACCTTC. It encodes CASSLGIGYGYGYTF. This chain links TRBV11-2 with TRBJ1-2, with no clear D. The germline V gene encodes CDR1 SGHAT and CDR2 FQNNGV. The CDR3 has 15 residues. The V gene lost 1 base and the J gene lost 4 bases, with 13 bases spanning the gap.

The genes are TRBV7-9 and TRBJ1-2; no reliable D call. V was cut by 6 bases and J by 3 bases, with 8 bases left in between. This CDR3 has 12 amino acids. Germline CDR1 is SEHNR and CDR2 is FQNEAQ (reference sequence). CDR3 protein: CASSPDYYGYTF. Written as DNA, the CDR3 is TGTGCCAGCAGTCCAGACTACTATGGCTACACCTTC.

CDR3 in amino acids: CAWSFIRTSRSTDTQYF. The CDR3 coding sequence is TGTGCCTGGAGTTTTATCCGGACTAGCCGCAGCACAGATACGCAGTATTTT. The chain carries TRBV30 and TRBJ2-3; 8 bases are a match to TRBD2. Germline CDR1 GTSNPN, CDR2 SVGIG (reference sequence). The junction had 10 bases not matched to a gene; V was cut back by 2 bases and J by 0 bases. This CDR3 comprises 17 residues.

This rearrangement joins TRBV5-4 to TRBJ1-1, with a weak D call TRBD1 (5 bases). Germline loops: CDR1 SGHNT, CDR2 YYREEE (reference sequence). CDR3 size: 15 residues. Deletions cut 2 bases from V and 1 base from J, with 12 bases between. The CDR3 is CASSLRARENTEAFF. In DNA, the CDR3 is TGTGCCAGCAGCTTACGGGCCAGGGAGAACACTGAAGCTTTCTTT.

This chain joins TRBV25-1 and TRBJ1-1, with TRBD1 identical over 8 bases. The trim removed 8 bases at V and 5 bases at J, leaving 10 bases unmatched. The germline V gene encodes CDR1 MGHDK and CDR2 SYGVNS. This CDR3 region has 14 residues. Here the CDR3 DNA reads TGTGCCAGCTCCTTAACAGGGGGAGCGACTGAAGCTTTCTTT. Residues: CASSLTGGATEAFF.

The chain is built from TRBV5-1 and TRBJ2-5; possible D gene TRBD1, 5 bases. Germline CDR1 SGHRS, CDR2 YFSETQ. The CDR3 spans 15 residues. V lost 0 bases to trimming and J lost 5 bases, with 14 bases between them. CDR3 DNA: TGCGCCAGCAGCTTGGAGGTGGGGCGCGTGGAGACCCAGTACTTC. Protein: CASSLEVGRVETQYF.

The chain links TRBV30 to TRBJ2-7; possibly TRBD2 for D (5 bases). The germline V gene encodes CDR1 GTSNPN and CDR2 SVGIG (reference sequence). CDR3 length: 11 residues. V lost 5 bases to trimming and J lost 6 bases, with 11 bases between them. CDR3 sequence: CAWYGGFEQYF. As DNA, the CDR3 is TGTGCCTGGTACGGAGGATTCGAGCAGTACTTC.

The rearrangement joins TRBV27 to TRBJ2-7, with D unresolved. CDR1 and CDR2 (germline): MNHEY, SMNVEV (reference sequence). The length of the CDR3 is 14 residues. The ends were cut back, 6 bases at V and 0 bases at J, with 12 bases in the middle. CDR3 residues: CASRPTSSSYEQYF. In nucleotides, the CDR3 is TGTGCCAGCAGGCCAACGTCGAGCTCCTACGAGCAGTACTTC.

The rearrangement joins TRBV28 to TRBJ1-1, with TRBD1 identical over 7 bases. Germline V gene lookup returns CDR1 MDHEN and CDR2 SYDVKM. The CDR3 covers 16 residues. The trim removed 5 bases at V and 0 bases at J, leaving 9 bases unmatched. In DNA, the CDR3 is TGTGCCAGCAGTGTTTGGGACAGATTTATGAACACTGAAGCTTTCTTT. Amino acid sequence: CASSVWDRFMNTEAFF.

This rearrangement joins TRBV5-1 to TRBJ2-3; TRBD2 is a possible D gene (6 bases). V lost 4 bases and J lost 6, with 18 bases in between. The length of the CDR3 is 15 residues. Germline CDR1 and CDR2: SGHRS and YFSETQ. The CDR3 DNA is TGCGCCAGCAGCCCGCGGTGGGGGGATGTTGATACGCAGTATTTT. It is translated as CASSPRWGDVDTQYF.